This section outlines one T cell receptor (beta chain) sequence together with its context. Other DNA sequences in the sample encode the same CDR3. The CDR3 has 14 amino acids. The germline gives CDR1 MNHEY, CDR2 SMNVEV (reference sequence). Trimming took 2 bases from V and 1 from J, leaving 6 bases between them. This sample stems from a study of blood T cell repertoires in COVID-19. Sequenced by immunoSEQ multiplex PCR; TCRdb stores in-frame clones only, minus some. The data show some 390,000 clones, 80% to 90% seen once. The rearrangement uses TRBV27 and TRBJ2-1; unclear D gene. The clonotype originates from a man aged 25 to 40 who had recovered from COVID-19. The material sequenced was PBMCs or T cells enriched from blood (not recorded which). DNA of the CDR3: TGTGCCAGCAGTTTACGAGGTTCCTACAATGAGCAGTTCTTC. Translation gives CASSLRGSYNEQFF.